This T cell receptor beta chain was documented in a study of tumor and adjacent non-tumor tissue in lung cancer. As for the study in general: There were some 11 adenocarcinoma, 2 squamous cell carcinoma and 1 small cell lung cancer cases. Samples averaged around 4 million productive TCRbeta reads each. Findings and limits, study-wide: Tumor tissue had significantly higher TCR diversity than normal lung. In normal lung, the top 100 clones were significantly more dominant than in tumor.

TCRbeta libraries were built with three rounds of nested PCR, modified from ARM-PCR. A single record per CDR3 protein comes from TCRdb applying MiXCR to the multiplex PCR reads. The table lists around 79,000 distinct CDR3 sequences, just under 75% of them singletons. This clonotype occurred a few times. Antigen: not known. The template was RNA from unsorted bulk tissue. The V end was cut by 5 bases, the J end by 5 bases, with 15 bases between. This CDR3 comprises 15 residues. CDR1 KGHSH and CDR2 LQKENI come from the germline V gene. This receptor was obtained from a middle-aged woman with non-small cell lung cancer. This chain links TRBV18 with TRBJ2-2; possibly TRBD2 for D (5 bases). Source material: lung tumor tissue. CDR3 region: CASSYGLLTTGELFF. CDR3 sequence (DNA): TGTGCCAGCTCATACGGACTTCTTACGACCGGGGAGCTGTTTTTT.